This entry lists 27 T cell receptor beta chains sequenced from one sample in a study of low-dose radiotherapy and immunotherapy resistance in tumors. TRAV- and TRBV-specific primers, spanning alpha and beta chains, primed first-strand cDNA. With a V-primer adapter and a constant-region primer, TCRs were amplified for approximately 20 PCR cycles. One entry per CDR3 protein results from TCRdb running MiXCR on the reads. The table includes around 79,000 distinct CDR3 sequences, over 15% detected once. The time point: before trial treatment. The sequences come from PBMCs, collected before treatment. These receptors were collected from a male donor with prostate cancer.

This clonotype has ten or more counts. The gene calls are TRBV7-2 and TRBJ2-7, with TRBD2 identical over 15 bases. J gave up 1 base and V 5 bases, and 12 bases lay outside the gene matches. Per the germline V gene, CDR1 is SGHTA and CDR2 is FQGNSA. This CDR3 region has 19 residues. CDR3 sequence: CASSLGLAGGPIISYEQYF. CDR3 DNA: TGTGCCAGCAGCCTAGGACTAGCGGGAGGGCCTATAATTTCCTACGAGCAGTACTTC.

The chain uses TRBV10-2 and TRBJ2-2; D gene ambiguous. The V and J ends lost 2 bases and 2 bases respectively, with 12 bases between them. The germline gives CDR1 WSHSY, CDR2 SAAADI. The CDR3 consists of 16 residues. The DNA for the CDR3 is TGCGCCAGCAGTGAGCCGCCTAACGGCAACACCGGGGAGCTGTTTTTT. Encoded protein: CASSEPPNGNTGELFF.

This clonotype was recorded at least ten times. The chain is built from TRBV7-2 and TRBJ2-3; 9 nucleotides agree with TRBD2. The CDR3 sequence is 15 residues long. V was pared by 3 bases and J by 5 bases, with 6 bases of the junction left unmatched. The germline V gene has CDR1 SGHTA and CDR2 FQGNSA. CDR3 nucleotide sequence: TGTGCCAGCAGCTTTAGCGGGGGAAGTGGAGATACGCAGTATTTT. The encoded protein is CASSFSGGSGDTQYF.

This clonotype was found many times. V usage is TRBV10-3 and J usage is TRBJ2-7; D is possibly TRBD1 or TRBD2 (5 bases each). V shed 10 bases and J shed 0 bases, with 13 bases lying between them. The germline V gene encodes CDR1 ENHRY and CDR2 SYGVKD. The CDR3 length is 13 residues. The CDR3 DNA follows: TGTGCCACCGGGACCGAATCCTCCTACGAGCAGTACTTC. Its translation is CATGTESSYEQYF.

This clonotype showed up many times. The chain is built from TRBV29-1 and TRBJ2-7; 10 bases line up with TRBD1. The CDR3 runs to 15 residues. Unmatched junction bases numbered 11, after V lost 7 bases and J lost 2 bases. Per the germline V gene, CDR1 is SQVTM and CDR2 is ANQGSEA. The CDR3 nucleotides read TGCAGCGCCCTTTGGTGGGGGACAGGGGCCTACGAGCAGTACTTC. This sequence encodes CSALWWGTGAYEQYF.

This clonotype was counted many times. The V and J genes are TRBV6-6 and TRBJ2-7, with D perhaps matching TRBD1 (5 bases). Germline CDR1 and CDR2: MNHNY and SVGAGI (reference sequence). The CDR3 sequence is 12 residues long. Trimming removed 6 bases at V and 1 base at J, with 7 bases between. The CDR3 reads CASRTVSYEQYF. Here the CDR3 DNA reads TGTGCCAGCAGGACAGTTTCCTACGAGCAGTACTTC.

To note about this clonotype: A read error may produce the germline difference seen at one junction end. The genes are TRBV6-2 or TRBV6-3 and TRBJ2-3; D perhaps matches TRBD2 (5 bases). From germline, CDR1 is MNHEY and CDR2 SVGEGT. The CDR3 totals 15 residues. The CDR3 coding sequence is TGTGCCTGCAGTTACGCAAGGGAGAGCACAGATACGCAGTATTTT. Translating it yields CACSYARESTDTQYF.

In this sample, this clonotype turned up many times. The CDR3 nucleotides read TGCAGTGCTAGAGATTTTGGGCGGGGGGCTACCGGGGAGCTGTTTTTT. This gives the protein CSARDFGRGATGELFF. The J gene is TRBJ2-2, the V gene TRBV20-1; 8 bases agree with TRBD2. Germline CDR1 DFQATT, CDR2 SNEGSKA (reference sequence). The CDR3 has 16 amino acids. Losses at the gene ends were 0 bases for V and 5 bases for J; bases not matched to a gene: 8.

This clonotype has only a few counts. The chain couples TRBV6-2 or TRBV6-3 to TRBJ2-3, with 11 positions matching TRBD1. The germline CDR1 and CDR2 sequences are MNHEY and SVGEGT. This CDR3 region has 16 residues. J was trimmed by 3 bases and V by 4 bases; bases with no gene match: 6. In nucleotides, the CDR3 is TGTGCCAGCAGTTCACAAGGGACAGGGGGGACAGATACGCAGTATTTT. Translated, it gives CASSSQGTGGTDTQYF.

This clonotype was counted many times. V usage is TRBV7-3 and J usage is TRBJ2-3, with 8 bases lining up with TRBD2. The CDR3 sequence is 15 residues long. Germline lookup yields CDR1 SGHTA and CDR2 FQGTGA. With 3 bases clipped from V and 1 base from J, the junction kept 3 bases outside the gene matches. In nucleotides, the CDR3 is TGTGCCAGCAGCTTCGGCGGGGGGCGCACAGATACGCAGTATTTT. Translated, it gives CASSFGGGRTDTQYF.

In this sample, this clonotype turned up many times. The V gene is TRBV5-4, the J gene TRBJ1-2; no reliable D call. V lost 7 bases and J 7 bases, leaving 17 bases between the germline ends. The germline V gene has CDR1 SGHNT and CDR2 YYREEE (reference sequence). The CDR3 length is 13 residues. This chain's CDR3 is CASGPRTKAGYTF. CDR3 sequence (DNA): TGTGCCAGCGGACCGCGGACGAAGGCTGGCTACACCTTC. Full variable domain (missing parts from reference TRBV5-4 and TRBJ1-2): ETGVTQSPTHLIKTRGQQVTLRCSSQSGHNTVSWYQQALGQGPQFIFQYYREEENGRGNFPPRFSGLQFPNYSSELNVNALELDDSALYLCASGPRTKAGYTFGSGTRLTVV.

This clonotype was observed at least ten times. The V call is TRBV29-1, the J call TRBJ2-3; D not certain. Germline V CDR1 and CDR2: SQVTM, ANQGSEA. The CDR3 is 15 amino acids. V was clipped by 5 bases and J by 0 bases, with 15 bases between them. CDR3 bases: TGCAGCGTTCTCAGGAGTACAACTAGCACAGATACGCAGTATTTT. This sequence encodes CSVLRSTTSTDTQYF.

This clonotype was counted at least ten times. The chain couples TRBV27 to TRBJ2-7, with 9 bases identical to TRBD1. Looked up from germline, CDR1 is MNHEY and CDR2 is SMNVEV (reference sequence). V was clipped by 6 bases and J by 0 bases; unmatched bases: 9. This CDR3 has 16 residues. The CDR3 reads CASSPMGQGVSYEQYF. The CDR3 DNA sequence: TGTGCCAGCAGCCCGATGGGACAGGGAGTCTCCTACGAGCAGTACTTC.

The chain carries TRBV7-8 and TRBJ2-7; D might be TRBD1 or TRBD2, each matching 5 bases. Trimming removed 5 bases at V and 2 bases at J, with 13 bases between. The length of the CDR3 is 14 residues. Germline CDR1 is SGHVS and CDR2 is FQNEAQ. The CDR3, as DNA: TGTGCCAGCAGCCGCCGGGACCCAACCTACGAGCAGTACTTC. Translated: CASSRRDPTYEQYF.

This clonotype came up many times. The V gene is TRBV19, the J gene TRBJ1-1; D gene uncertain. V lost 4 bases to trimming and J lost 4 bases, with 10 bases between them. In germline, CDR1 is LNHDA, CDR2 SQIVND (reference sequence). This CDR3 contains 13 residues. CDR3 nucleotides: TGTGCCAGTAGTAGCGCTGTGCTCACTGAAGCTTTCTTT. It specifies CASSSAVLTEAFF.

This clonotype has at least ten counts. The rearrangement links TRBV7-2 to TRBJ2-3; weak D call: TRBD2 (6 bases). Trimming removed 9 bases at V and 3 bases at J, with 28 bases between. CDR1 and CDR2 from the germline V gene are SGHTA and FQGNSA. This CDR3 is 18 amino acids long. CDR3: CARGLCAPAGGRTDTQYF. The DNA of the CDR3 is TGTGCCAGAGGTCTCTGCGCCCCAGCGGGTGGGAGGACAGATACGCAGTATTTT.

This clonotype was seen only a few times. The rearrangement uses TRBV19 and TRBJ2-1, with D perhaps matching TRBD2 (5 bases). Germline CDR1 and CDR2: LNHDA and SQIVND (reference sequence). Trimming shortened V by 6 bases and J by 0 bases, and 21 bases separated the two germline ends. The CDR3 loop spans 18 amino acids. The CDR3 loop is CASSPLLEIGSSYNEQFF. The CDR3 DNA reads TGTGCCAGTAGCCCCCTACTAGAAATAGGGAGCTCCTACAATGAGCAGTTCTTC.

V usage is TRBV28 and J usage is TRBJ2-1; possibly TRBD1 or TRBD2 for D (6 bases each). The CDR3 runs 13 residues. CDR1 and CDR2 from the germline V gene are MDHEN and SYDVKM. Trimming took off 6 bases at V and 10 bases at J, with 16 bases between the two ends. CDR3 amino acids: CASSQPKGGEQFF. The CDR3 bases are TGTGCCAGCAGCCAACCTAAGGGGGGCGAGCAGTTCTTC.

This clonotype was seen ten or more times. The chain carries TRBV20-1 and TRBJ2-1, with D possibly being TRBD2 (5 bases). The CDR3 loop spans 15 amino acids. Trimming took 6 bases from V and 0 from J, leaving 15 bases between them. Germline V gene sequence: CDR1 DFQATT, CDR2 SNEGSKA (reference sequence). The CDR3 nucleotides read TGCAGTGCACAGAGCGGAAATAGCTCCTACAATGAGCAGTTCTTC. It specifies CSAQSGNSSYNEQFF.

This clonotype was seen a few times. V usage is TRBV5-5 and J usage is TRBJ2-7; D remains unclear. V was shortened by 5 bases and J by 3 bases, with 12 bases between the two germline ends. Germline CDR1 and CDR2: SGHKS and YYEKEE (reference sequence). This CDR3 comprises 13 residues. CDR3 sequence: CASRLQPNYEQYF. In DNA, the CDR3 is TGTGCCAGCAGACTACAGCCGAACTACGAGCAGTACTTC.

This rearrangement joins TRBV20-1 to TRBJ1-1; 7 bases line up with TRBD1. The CDR3 is 17 amino acids. The V segment lost 6 bases and the J segment 10 bases; nucleotides outside the gene matches: 26. Per germline, CDR1 DFQATT and CDR2 SNEGSKA (reference sequence). The CDR3 region is CSAVIPGGEKSTNGAFF. The CDR3, as DNA: TGCAGTGCCGTTATTCCAGGGGGGGAAAAAAGTACTAATGGAGCTTTCTTT.

This clonotype was detected only a few times. The CDR3 here is CAAPRRGPFSYGYTF. Here the CDR3 DNA reads TGTGCCGCCCCAAGGAGGGGGCCGTTCTCCTATGGCTACACCTTC. J is TRBJ1-2 and V is TRBV19; TRBD1 aligns across 7 bases. Unmatched junction bases numbered 16, after V lost 11 bases and J lost 4 bases. Germline V gene sequence: CDR1 LNHDA, CDR2 SQIVND (reference sequence). The length of the CDR3 is 15 residues.

This clonotype was picked up many times. The chain recombines TRBV12-5 with TRBJ2-5, with D maybe TRBD1 (6 bases). Between the trimmed V and J ends, which lost 2 bases and 4 bases, there was a span of 17 bases. Germline V gene data show CDR1 as LGHNT and CDR2 as FRNRAP. The CDR3 sequence is 16 residues long. CDR3 in amino acids: CASGLPGHLSGETQYF. CDR3 DNA sequence: TGTGCTAGTGGTTTGCCGGGACACCTCTCAGGAGAGACCCAGTACTTC.

This clonotype was counted only a few times. The chain couples TRBV5-4 to TRBJ2-3; D may be TRBD1 or TRBD2 (5 bases each). Germline V gene lookup returns CDR1 SGHNT and CDR2 YYREEE (reference sequence). The ends were cut back, 5 bases at V and 3 bases at J, with 16 bases in the middle. The length of the CDR3 is 15 residues. In nucleotides, the CDR3 is TGTGCCAGCAGAACGGGGATGGACATAACAGATACGCAGTATTTT. Translation gives CASRTGMDITDTQYF.

V usage is TRBV5-4 and J usage is TRBJ1-2; 9 nucleotides agree with TRBD1. CDR3 length: 17 amino acids. V lost 5 bases, J lost 0 bases, and 11 bases stayed unmatched. Germline lookup yields CDR1 SGHNT and CDR2 YYREEE (reference sequence). The CDR3 DNA follows: TGTGCCAGCAGACAAGTCGCCGGGACAGGGACTAACTATGGCTACACCTTC. It translates to CASRQVAGTGTNYGYTF.

Of note for this clonotype: It may be a read error: a sequence one base away is much more abundant. This chain joins TRBV12-3 or TRBV12-4 and TRBJ2-7; D might be TRBD2 (5 bases). This CDR3 has 14 amino acids. Deletions cut 2 bases from V and 4 bases from J, with 12 bases between. Here the CDR3 reads CASSLQEAGYEQYF. CDR3 nucleotides: TGTGCCAGCAGTTTACAGGAGGCTGGATACGAGCAGTACTTC.

The rearrangement joins TRBV5-1 to TRBJ2-3; no clear D. Trimming removed 0 bases at V and 1 base at J, with 12 bases between. This CDR3 region has 16 residues. CDR1 and CDR2 (germline): SGHRS, YFSETQ. The chain's CDR3 is CASSLVPRQGTDTQYF. CDR3 nucleotide sequence: TGCGCCAGCAGCTTGGTCCCCAGACAAGGCACAGATACGCAGTATTTT.